What follows are 17 T cell receptor beta chains derived from one specimen sequenced in a study of regulatory T cells in long-lasting Graves disease. Libraries of TCR beta came from iRepertoire HTBI primers plus Arm-PCR of CDR3 regions. Each CDR3 protein is one row after TCRdb ran MiXCR on the multiplex PCR reads. The table shows roughly 220,000 distinct CDR3 sequences, with around 20% occurring only once. The time point was: newly diagnosed GD, antithyroid drugs for less than 3 months. TCR sequences were obtained from RNA taken from PBMCs. The sample here was peripheral blood mononuclear cells (PBMCs), taken at new diagnosis, from a patient treated with antithyroid drugs. These receptors were taken from a female donor with Graves disease.

This clonotype has a handful of counts. V is TRBV27 and J is TRBJ2-1; the D is unclear. Between the trimmed V and J ends, which lost 6 bases and 5 bases, there was a span of 11 bases. The CDR3 runs 13 residues. Per the germline V gene, CDR1 is MNHEY and CDR2 is SMNVEV (reference sequence). The CDR3 nucleotides are TGTGCCAGCAGCTTTACTATAAACAATGAGCAGTTCTTC. Amino acid sequence: CASSFTINNEQFF.

Comments on this clonotype: A read error is possible here, since a much larger clone lies one base away. V gene TRBV19 combines with J gene TRBJ1-5; D is uncertain. V lost 6 bases, J lost 4 bases, and 19 bases lay in between. The CDR3 totals 16 residues. CDR1 and CDR2 (germline): LNHDA, SQIVND (reference sequence). CDR3 in DNA: TGTGCCAGTAGCCCAAGGGATAGCTTACGGAATCAGCCCCAGCATTTT. Amino acid sequence: CASSPRDSLRNQPQHF.

The sample holds many counts of this clonotype. The V and J genes are TRBV14 and TRBJ2-1; D may be TRBD1 (6 bases). CDR1 SGHDN and CDR2 FVKESK come from the germline V gene. CDR3 size: 18 residues. Trimming shortened V by 1 base and J by 0 bases, and 16 bases separated the two germline ends. The CDR3 here is CASSQGIDRPSSYNEQFF. In DNA form, the CDR3 reads TGTGCCAGCAGCCAAGGAATTGACAGGCCAAGCTCCTACAATGAGCAGTTCTTC.

This clonotype occurred many times. The CDR3 reads CSVEHIGRPQGPHGYTF. The CDR3 nucleotides read TGCAGCGTTGAGCACATCGGGCGACCTCAGGGTCCCCATGGCTACACCTTC. The rearrangement uses TRBV29-1 and TRBJ1-2, with TRBD1 as a possible D gene (5 bases). This CDR3 has 17 residues. Germline V lookup: CDR1 SQVTM, CDR2 ANQGSEA. The V end lost 3 bases, the J end lost 6 bases, and 26 bases lay between the germline ends.

There are many counts of this clonotype. The chain recombines TRBV7-9 with TRBJ2-2; the D gene is possibly TRBD2 (6 bases). The CDR3 length is 15 residues. From germline, CDR1 is SEHNR and CDR2 FQNEAQ (reference sequence). Trimming removed 3 bases from V and 4 bases from J, with 12 bases in between. DNA for the CDR3: TGTGCCAGCAGCTTGGCAGGGAGGAGCACCGGGGAGCTGTTTTTT. Amino acid sequence: CASSLAGRSTGELFF.

About this clonotype itself: A far larger clone is one nucleotide away, so this likely arose from a read error. CDR3 residues: CASSYLSASGPVLHEQYF. The DNA of the CDR3 is TGTGCCAGCAGTTATCTCTCGGCGTCGGGCCCCGTTCTCCACGAGCAGTACTTC. The V gene is TRBV6-2 or TRBV6-3, the J gene TRBJ2-7; unclear D gene. The CDR3 is 18 amino acids. CDR1 is MNHEY and CDR2 is SVGEGT in the germline V gene. Trimming left V 3 bases short and J 5 bases short, with 26 bases between.

In this sample, this clonotype turned up many times. The rearrangement uses TRBV11-3 and TRBJ2-7; no clear D gene. The CDR3 length is 12 residues. V was shortened by 0 bases and J by 6 bases, with 6 bases between the two germline ends. Germline V gene sequence: CDR1 SGHNT, CDR2 YENEEA. This chain's CDR3 is CASSLEWSEQYF. CDR3 DNA: TGTGCCAGCAGCTTAGAATGGAGCGAGCAGTACTTC. The variable domain in full, completed from reference TRBV11-3 and TRBJ2-7, reads EAGVVQSPRYKIIEKKQPVAFWCNPISGHNTLYWYLQNLGQGPELLIRYENEEAVDDSQLPKDRFSAERLKGVDSTLKIQPAELGDSAVYLCASSLEWSEQYFGPGTRLTVT.

Ten or more counts support this clonotype. This sequence joins TRBV10-3 and TRBJ2-3; D perhaps matches TRBD2 (7 bases). Germline V gene sequence: CDR1 ENHRY, CDR2 SYGVKD. This CDR3 is 18 amino acids long. Between the trimmed V and J ends, which lost 8 bases and 4 bases, there was a span of 28 bases. CDR3: CAIGRGPTSAPTADTQYF. CDR3 DNA sequence: TGTGCCATCGGCCGGGGGCCCACTAGCGCACCCACAGCAGATACGCAGTATTTT.

The rearrangement joins TRBV4-3 to TRBJ1-6; no firm D call. Trimming removed 0 bases at V and 10 bases at J, with 7 bases between. Per the germline V gene, CDR1 is LGHNA and CDR2 is YSLEER. This CDR3 has 13 amino acids. CDR3 loop: CASSQDVSSPLHF. DNA for the CDR3: TGCGCCAGCAGCCAAGATGTGAGCTCACCCCTCCACTTT.

The chain recombines TRBV7-9 with TRBJ1-3; possible D gene TRBD1, 5 bases. The CDR3 length is 13 residues. V was cut by 4 bases and J by 2 bases, with 6 bases left in between. The germline gives CDR1 SEHNR, CDR2 FQNEAQ (reference sequence). The CDR3 region is CASSSRAGNTIYF. For the CDR3, the DNA is TGTGCCAGCAGCTCCAGGGCTGGAAACACCATATATTTT.

This clonotype was recorded at least ten times. The chain recombines TRBV7-9 with TRBJ2-3; D remains unclear. This CDR3 is built from 14 residues. Trimming stripped 0 bases from V and 0 bases from J, with 4 bases between. Per the germline V gene, CDR1 is SEHNR and CDR2 is FQNEAQ (reference sequence). Written as DNA, the CDR3 is TGTGCCAGCAGCTTAGCTAGCAGCACAGATACGCAGTATTTT. Protein: CASSLASSTDTQYF.

This clonotype has at least ten counts. The rearrangement uses TRBV20-1 and TRBJ2-7; D gene ambiguous. Looked up from germline, CDR1 is DFQATT and CDR2 is SNEGSKA (reference sequence). This CDR3 is built from 13 residues. Trimming cost V 2 bases and J 0 bases, with 8 bases left between them. The CDR3 sequence is CSARSGTSYEQYF. The CDR3 nucleotides are TGCAGTGCTAGATCTGGAACCTCCTACGAGCAGTACTTC.

The sample holds many counts of this clonotype. V is TRBV24-1 and J is TRBJ2-7; 15 nucleotides agree with TRBD2. This CDR3 comprises 16 residues. J was trimmed by 4 bases and V by 5 bases; bases with no gene match: 5. Germline CDR1 is KGHDR and CDR2 is SFDVKD. CDR3 nucleotides: TGTGCCACCAGTGGCACCGGGACTAGCGGGAGGTACGAGCAGTACTTC. It is translated as CATSGTGTSGRYEQYF.

This clonotype was observed at least ten times. The V and J genes are TRBV28 and TRBJ2-7; tentative D call: TRBD1 (6 bases). Germline assignment: CDR1 MDHEN and CDR2 SYDVKM. CDR3 length equals 13 residues. V was pared by 4 bases and J by 11 bases, with 18 bases between. CDR3 nucleotide sequence: TGTGCCAGCAGTTCCCTAGACAGGAAAGGAGAGTACTTC. Translating it yields CASSSLDRKGEYF.

This clonotype was observed a handful of times. This chain joins TRBV12-3 or TRBV12-4 and TRBJ2-2; a possible D gene is TRBD1 (6 bases). The germline V and J ends were trimmed by 7 bases and 3 bases, with 12 bases remaining between them. The CDR3 is 14 residues long. The CDR3 nucleotides read TGTGCCAGCAACAATGGGGGCCACACCGGGGAGCTGTTTTTT. This translates into CASNNGGHTGELFF.

This clonotype has a count of ten or more. The chain joins TRBV10-3 to TRBJ2-2, with TRBD1 as a possible D gene (7 bases). Germline CDR1 and CDR2: ENHRY and SYGVKD. Trimming stripped 3 bases from V and 7 bases from J, with 12 bases between. The CDR3 extends over 14 amino acids. This chain's CDR3 is CAISELAGGGELFF. CDR3 DNA: TGTGCCATCAGTGAACTAGCAGGGGGCGGGGAGCTGTTTTTT.

This clonotype was seen only once. Since a far larger clone is one base different, this is likely a read error. The chain uses TRBV12-3 or TRBV12-4 and TRBJ2-3; D is possibly TRBD2 (5 bases). This CDR3 is 15 amino acids long. CDR3 nucleotides: TGTGCCAGCAGCTTACGGATTTCTAGCATAGATACGCAGTATTTT. Amino acid sequence: CASSLRISSIDTQYF.